A single sample is the source of the 28 T cell receptor beta chains below, sequenced in a study of blood T cell repertoires in COVID-19 (dated by TCRdb to about 2020). Library preparation used the immunoSEQ multiplex PCR assay. TCRdb's version of the immuneACCESS table is confined to in-frame rearrangements and falls short of the full clone set. An unresolved V gene accounts for under half of the shortfall where checked; the remainder is of unknown origin. This sample holds about 330,000 clones; 88% were observed only once. The ten biggest clones cover approximately 4% of the sample. Specimen: peripheral blood. The receptors stem from a woman aged 45-65 years with active or convalescent COVID-19.

The chain has TRBV6-5 and TRBJ2-7; TRBD1 agrees at 8 bases. The CDR3 sequence is 15 residues long. J was trimmed by 3 bases and V by 0 bases; bases with no gene match: 4. Looked up from germline, CDR1 is MNHEY and CDR2 is SVGAGI. This CDR3 is CASSYSARGLYEQYF. The CDR3 coding sequence is TGTGCCAGCAGTTACTCTGCCAGGGGGCTCTACGAGCAGTACTTC.

The chain combines TRBV18 with TRBJ2-3; 12 nucleotides match TRBD2. V trimming: 3 bases; J trimming: 1 base; junction bases outside the gene matches: 8. The germline V gene has CDR1 KGHSH and CDR2 LQKENI. This CDR3 is built from 18 residues. The CDR3 bases are TGTGCCAGCTCACCTGGACTAGCGGGAATTATCGGCACAGATACGCAGTATTTT. This gives the protein CASSPGLAGIIGTDTQYF.

This clone was found once. The chain links TRBV13 to TRBJ2-3; 9 bases are a match to TRBD2. This CDR3 region has 16 residues. From germline, CDR1 is PRHDT and CDR2 FYEKMQ (reference sequence). V lost 3 bases to trimming and J lost 6 bases; unmatched junction nucleotides: 10. The CDR3 region has the DNA TGTGCCAGCAGCTTCGGTCTAGCGGGAATGATGGATACGCAGTATTTT. Translation: CASSFGLAGMMDTQYF.

V gene TRBV4-1 combines with J gene TRBJ1-3; 9 bases match TRBD1. After removal of 3 bases from V and 2 bases from J, the junction contained 11 bases not matched to a gene. The V gene's germline CDR1 is MGHRA and CDR2 YSYEKL. This CDR3 is 18 amino acids long. The CDR3: CASSQRHDRGTTGNTIYF. As DNA, the CDR3 is TGCGCCAGCAGCCAGAGGCACGACAGGGGGACAACTGGAAACACCATATATTTT.

V usage is TRBV6-2 or TRBV6-3 and J usage is TRBJ1-4; tentative D call: TRBD1 (6 bases). Germline CDR1 MNHEY, CDR2 SVGEGT. The CDR3 totals 14 residues. The V and J ends lost 2 bases and 10 bases respectively, with 14 bases between them. The CDR3 sequence: CASSYPGQQIKLFF. CDR3 DNA: TGTGCCAGCAGTTACCCAGGACAGCAGATAAAACTGTTTTTT.

The chain recombines TRBV5-5 with TRBJ1-3; 7 bases agree with TRBD1. The CDR3 consists of 14 residues. J lost 2 bases, V lost 3 bases, and 2 bases had no gene match. Germline V gene lookup returns CDR1 SGHKS and CDR2 YYEKEE (reference sequence). CDR3 DNA sequence: TGTGCCAGCAGCTCCACAGGGGCTGGAAACACCATATATTTT. It translates to CASSSTGAGNTIYF. Drawing the rest from reference TRBV5-5 and TRBJ1-3, the complete variable domain is DAGVTQSPTHLIKTRGQQVTLRCSPISGHKSVSWYQQVLGQGPQFIFQYYEKEERGRGNFPDRFSARQFPNYSSELNVNALLLGDSALYLCASSSTGAGNTIYFGEGSWLTVV.

The V and J genes are TRBV6-1 and TRBJ2-7; TRBD1 aligns across 8 bases. The trim removed 0 bases at V and 0 bases at J, leaving 7 bases unmatched. Germline V gene lookup returns CDR1 MNHNS and CDR2 SASEGT. The CDR3 is 17 amino acids. CDR3 coding DNA: TGTGCCAGCAGTGAAGCGCTGCCGGGACAGGCCTCCTACGAGCAGTACTTC. Protein product: CASSEALPGQASYEQYF.

The V gene is TRBV5-1, the J gene TRBJ1-2; 9 bases agree with TRBD1. From germline, CDR1 is SGHRS and CDR2 YFSETQ. This CDR3 has 13 amino acids. V gave up 5 bases and J gave up 8 bases; unmatched junction bases: 7. Here the CDR3 DNA reads TGCGCCAGCAGTTCGGACAGGGGAGAAGGCTACACCTTC. Protein: CASSSDRGEGYTF. Complete variable domain (other parts from reference TRBV5-1 and TRBJ1-2): KAGVTQTPRYLIKTRGQQVTLSCSPISGHRSVSWYQQTPGQGLQFLFEYFSETQRNKGNFPGRFSGRQFSNSRSEMNVSTLELGDSALYLCASSSDRGEGYTFGSGTRLTVV.

The chain uses TRBV5-5 and TRBJ2-5; 16 positions agree with TRBD2. After removal of 6 bases from V and 1 base from J, the junction contained 9 bases not matched to a gene. CDR1 and CDR2 from the germline V gene are SGHKS and YYEKEE (reference sequence). CDR3 size: 18 residues. CDR3 in amino acids: CASKGTSGGAKSQETQYF. The CDR3 coding sequence is TGTGCCAGCAAAGGGACTAGCGGGGGGGCAAAGTCCCAAGAGACCCAGTACTTC.

The V and J genes are TRBV5-4 and TRBJ2-7, with D maybe TRBD1 (6 bases). CDR1 SGHNT and CDR2 YYREEE come from the germline V gene (reference sequence). Trimming cost V 2 bases and J 2 bases, with 14 bases left between them. The CDR3 runs to 15 residues. DNA for the CDR3: TGTGCCAGCAGCTTAGGGGACACTCGAACCTACGAGCAGTACTTC. As protein: CASSLGDTRTYEQYF.

V gene TRBV4-3 combines with J gene TRBJ2-7; TRBD2 matches 10 bases. V shed 4 bases, J shed 5 bases, and the junction held 8 bases outside the gene matches. From germline, CDR1 is LGHNA and CDR2 YSLEER. CDR3 length: 15 residues. Written as DNA, the CDR3 is TGCGCCAGCAGCCCAAGCGGGAGGGCCCCCGACGAGCAGTACTTC. Translated: CASSPSGRAPDEQYF.

The V and J genes are TRBV18 and TRBJ1-1, with TRBD1 matching 7 bases. The J segment lost 1 base and the V segment lost 3 bases, leaving 5 bases of the junction unmatched. CDR1 is KGHSH and CDR2 is LQKENI in the germline V gene. The CDR3 sequence is 15 residues long. The CDR3 DNA sequence: TGTGCCAGCTCACCCGACAGGGCGTCGAACACTGAAGCTTTCTTT. Translating gives CASSPDRASNTEAFF.

CDR3: CASSRRQVNQPQHF. The CDR3 DNA reads TGTGCCAGCAGCCGACGACAGGTCAATCAGCCCCAGCATTTT. V is TRBV3-1 (or the pseudogene TRBV3-2) and J is TRBJ1-5, with a weak D call TRBD1 (6 bases). V was pared by 4 bases and J by 3 bases, with 10 bases between. The CDR3 is made up of 14 amino acids. Germline lookup yields CDR1 LGHDT and CDR2 YNNKEL (reference sequence).

CDR3 in amino acids: CASRPPQGDSNQPQHF. Here the CDR3 DNA reads TGTGCCAGCAGGCCGCCGCAGGGGGATAGCAATCAGCCCCAGCATTTT. V and J are TRBV6-6 and TRBJ1-5, with TRBD1 matching 7 bases. The junction had 8 bases not matched to a gene; V was cut back by 6 bases and J by 0 bases. The length of the CDR3 is 16 residues. Germline lookup yields CDR1 MNHNY and CDR2 SVGAGI (reference sequence).

V and J are TRBV7-9 and TRBJ2-2; D remains ambiguous. The germline CDR1 and CDR2 sequences are SEHNR and FQNEAQ (reference sequence). V lost 5 bases to trimming and J lost 6 bases, with 10 bases between them. The CDR3 totals 13 residues. The CDR3 bases are TGTGCCAGCAGCCTAAACCAGGCCGGGGAGCTGTTTTTT. This gives the protein CASSLNQAGELFF.

The rearrangement uses TRBV7-8 and TRBJ2-1, with 12 nucleotides matching TRBD2. The junction had 11 bases not matched to a gene; V was cut back by 4 bases and J by 7 bases. Germline CDR1 SGHVS, CDR2 FQNEAQ. The CDR3 has 17 residues. CDR3 amino acids: CASSSRLAGEGYNEQFF. CDR3 sequence (DNA): TGTGCCAGCAGCTCCCGACTAGCGGGAGAGGGGTATAATGAGCAGTTCTTC. Based on the CDR3 plus reference TRBV7-8 and TRBJ2-1, the full variable domain is GAGVSQSPRYKVAKRGQDVALRCDPISGHVSLFWYQQALGQGPEFLTYFQNEAQLDKSGLPSDRFFAERPEGSVSTLKIQRTQQEDSAVYLCASSSRLAGEGYNEQFFGPGTRLTVL.

This clone was counted a single time. Within the sample, other DNA sequences also encode this same CDR3. The chain employs TRBV6-2 or TRBV6-3 and TRBJ2-7, with D unclear. This CDR3 region has 12 residues. Trimming pared 4 bases from V and 0 bases from J, leaving 4 bases between. Germline lookup yields CDR1 MNHEY and CDR2 SVGEGT. The CDR3 is CASSSSSYEQYF. The CDR3 DNA follows: TGTGCCAGCAGTTCGTCCTCCTACGAGCAGTACTTC.

The V call is TRBV7-9, the J call TRBJ1-5; D remains unclear. Germline CDR1 is SEHNR and CDR2 is FQNEAQ (reference sequence). This CDR3 region has 13 residues. Trimming took off 3 bases at V and 0 bases at J, with 3 bases between the two ends. CDR3 sequence reads: CASSFSSNQPQHF. As DNA, the CDR3 is TGTGCCAGCAGCTTCTCTAGCAATCAGCCCCAGCATTTT.

The CDR3 bases are TGTGCCACCAGCTGGGCGGGGGACGAGCAGTACTTC. This encodes CATSWAGDEQYF. This sequence joins TRBV15 and TRBJ2-7; 7 nucleotides agree with TRBD2. This CDR3 spans 12 amino acids. The trim removed 5 bases at V and 5 bases at J, leaving 3 bases unmatched. The germline gives CDR1 LNHNV, CDR2 YYDKDF (reference sequence).

This clone occurred once. Written as DNA, the CDR3 is TGTGCCAGCAGCAATATCAACCTTCGCTTGGCGGGACACGAGCAGTACTTC. Amino acid sequence: CASSNINLRLAGHEQYF. The rearrangement joins TRBV5-5 to TRBJ2-7, with D perhaps TRBD2 (6 bases). V shed 4 bases and J shed 5 bases, with 25 bases lying between them. The CDR3 loop spans 17 amino acids. Germline assignment: CDR1 SGHKS and CDR2 YYEKEE (reference sequence). Combining the CDR3 with reference TRBV5-5 and TRBJ2-7 gives the whole variable domain DAGVTQSPTHLIKTRGQQVTLRCSPISGHKSVSWYQQVLGQGPQFIFQYYEKEERGRGNFPDRFSARQFPNYSSELNVNALLLGDSALYLCASSNINLRLAGHEQYFGPGTRLTVT.

This clone was counted once. The chain employs TRBV21-1 and TRBJ1-1; the table's D call, TRBD1, was not checked against the DNA. TRBV21-1 is noted as a pseudogene. The CDR3 is 13 amino acids. CDR3 in DNA: TGTGCCAGAGAAGCAGGGGGCCGCACTGAAGCTTTCTTT. This translates into CAREAGGRTEAFF.

This clone turned up a few times. This chain connects TRBV6-5 to TRBJ1-2; 7 bases are a match to TRBD1. In germline, CDR1 is MNHEY, CDR2 SVGAGI. The junction had 4 bases not matched to a gene; V was cut back by 1 base and J by 2 bases. The CDR3 length is 15 residues. In DNA, the CDR3 is TGTGCCAGCAGTTACTTCGAGGGGGCGAACTATGGCTACACCTTC. This sequence encodes CASSYFEGANYGYTF.

The rearrangement uses TRBV6-5 and TRBJ1-1, with TRBD1 identical over 7 bases. J gave up 3 bases and V 7 bases, and 5 bases lay outside the gene matches. CDR1 and CDR2 from the germline V gene are MNHEY and SVGAGI. The CDR3 consists of 13 residues. DNA of the CDR3: TGTGCCAGCAAGCCAGGGGGGCACACTGAAGCTTTCTTT. Translating gives CASKPGGHTEAFF.

The V gene is TRBV29-1, the J gene TRBJ2-7, with D unclear. Germline assignment: CDR1 SQVTM and CDR2 ANQGSEA. The CDR3 contains 11 residues. With 5 bases removed from V and 7 bases from J, the gap between germline ends came to 12 bases. The CDR3 sequence: CSVWFSGEQYF. The CDR3 DNA reads TGCAGCGTTTGGTTTTCGGGTGAGCAGTACTTC.

The chain couples TRBV7-2 to TRBJ1-2; no definite D call. With 1 base removed from V and 8 bases from J, the gap between germline ends came to 11 bases. The CDR3 is 13 residues long. Germline V gene lookup returns CDR1 SGHTA and CDR2 FQGNSA. As DNA, the CDR3 is TGTGCCAGCAGCTTAGACAGCCAGACCGGCTACACCTTC. This gives the protein CASSLDSQTGYTF.

The chain recombines TRBV28 with TRBJ1-2; 7 nucleotides line up with TRBD1. Losses at the gene ends were 6 bases for V and 4 bases for J; bases not matched to a gene: 8. CDR1 and CDR2 (germline): MDHEN, SYDVKM. The CDR3 sequence is 14 residues long. In nucleotides, the CDR3 is TGTGCCAGCAGCCGCGGGACAGCTATCTATGGCTACACCTTC. Translating it yields CASSRGTAIYGYTF.

On this clone itself: An end of the junction does not agree with germline; a read error may underlie this. The gene calls are TRBV30 and TRBJ2-1; TRBD2 is a possible D gene (5 bases). The CDR3 covers 14 residues. Germline V gene lookup returns CDR1 GTSNPN and CDR2 SVGIG (reference sequence). CDR3 nucleotides: TGTGCCTGGAGTGAGGCTAGCTCCCACAATGAGCAGTTCTTC. Its protein product is CAWSEASSHNEQFF.

The genes are TRBV11-2 and TRBJ1-3, with TRBD1 identical over 7 bases. Germline CDR1 and CDR2: SGHAT and FQNNGV. Germline trimming cut 6 bases from V and 4 bases from J; bases unmatched to any gene: 9. The CDR3 loop spans 15 amino acids. The CDR3, as DNA: TGTGCCAGCAGAAGAATCAGGGGGATCGGAAACACCATATATTTT. Translated, it gives CASRRIRGIGNTIYF.